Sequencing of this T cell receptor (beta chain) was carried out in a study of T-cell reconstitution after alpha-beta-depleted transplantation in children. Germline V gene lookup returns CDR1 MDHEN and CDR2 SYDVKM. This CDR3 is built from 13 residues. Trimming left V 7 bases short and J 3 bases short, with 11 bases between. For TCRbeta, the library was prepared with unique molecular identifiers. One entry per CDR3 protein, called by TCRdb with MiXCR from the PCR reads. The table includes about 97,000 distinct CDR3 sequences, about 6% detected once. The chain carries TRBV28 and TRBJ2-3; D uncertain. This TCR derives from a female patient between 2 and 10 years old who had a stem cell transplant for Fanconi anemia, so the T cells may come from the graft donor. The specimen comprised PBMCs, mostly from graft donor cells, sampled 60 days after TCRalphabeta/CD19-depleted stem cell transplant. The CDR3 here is CASNKAGTDTQYF. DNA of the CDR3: TGTGCCAGCAACAAGGCTGGGACAGATACGCAGTATTTT.